The text below deals with one TCR beta chain. This record comes from a study of cytomegalovirus exposure and HLA in healthy donors. The length of the CDR3 is 11 residues. Germline CDR1 MGHDK, CDR2 SYGVNS. With 7 bases removed from V and 5 bases from J, the gap between germline ends came to 8 bases. It was with 60 Vbeta and 13 Jbeta primers that the PCR ran. Per the study methods: It was a later analysis that counted approximately 81 million unique TCR beta chains, of which 9.5 million to 14 million were shared. Assay used: immunoSEQ multiplex PCR; TCRdb lists only in-frame clones, some missing. Clonal size and the V and J genes are those of that table, whereas D and trimming came from the DNA. The sample lists over 75,000 clones, about 67% occurring once. Everyone who donated was a healthy bone marrow donor.

Sequencing was carried out using PBMCs. The chain recombines TRBV25-1 with TRBJ1-1; D gene unclear. The TCR sequence derives from a man in his thirties or forties in good health and CMV-seronegative. The DNA for the CDR3 is TGTGCCAGCACCGGAGGAACTGAAGCTTTCTTT. As protein: CASTGGTEAFF. Filled out from reference TRBV25-1 and TRBJ1-1, the complete variable domain reads EADIYQTPRYLVIGTGKKITLECSQTMGHDKMYWYQQDPGMELHLIHYSYGVNSTEKGDLSSESTVSRIRTEHFPLTLESARPSHTSQYLCASTGGTEAFFGQGTRLTVV.